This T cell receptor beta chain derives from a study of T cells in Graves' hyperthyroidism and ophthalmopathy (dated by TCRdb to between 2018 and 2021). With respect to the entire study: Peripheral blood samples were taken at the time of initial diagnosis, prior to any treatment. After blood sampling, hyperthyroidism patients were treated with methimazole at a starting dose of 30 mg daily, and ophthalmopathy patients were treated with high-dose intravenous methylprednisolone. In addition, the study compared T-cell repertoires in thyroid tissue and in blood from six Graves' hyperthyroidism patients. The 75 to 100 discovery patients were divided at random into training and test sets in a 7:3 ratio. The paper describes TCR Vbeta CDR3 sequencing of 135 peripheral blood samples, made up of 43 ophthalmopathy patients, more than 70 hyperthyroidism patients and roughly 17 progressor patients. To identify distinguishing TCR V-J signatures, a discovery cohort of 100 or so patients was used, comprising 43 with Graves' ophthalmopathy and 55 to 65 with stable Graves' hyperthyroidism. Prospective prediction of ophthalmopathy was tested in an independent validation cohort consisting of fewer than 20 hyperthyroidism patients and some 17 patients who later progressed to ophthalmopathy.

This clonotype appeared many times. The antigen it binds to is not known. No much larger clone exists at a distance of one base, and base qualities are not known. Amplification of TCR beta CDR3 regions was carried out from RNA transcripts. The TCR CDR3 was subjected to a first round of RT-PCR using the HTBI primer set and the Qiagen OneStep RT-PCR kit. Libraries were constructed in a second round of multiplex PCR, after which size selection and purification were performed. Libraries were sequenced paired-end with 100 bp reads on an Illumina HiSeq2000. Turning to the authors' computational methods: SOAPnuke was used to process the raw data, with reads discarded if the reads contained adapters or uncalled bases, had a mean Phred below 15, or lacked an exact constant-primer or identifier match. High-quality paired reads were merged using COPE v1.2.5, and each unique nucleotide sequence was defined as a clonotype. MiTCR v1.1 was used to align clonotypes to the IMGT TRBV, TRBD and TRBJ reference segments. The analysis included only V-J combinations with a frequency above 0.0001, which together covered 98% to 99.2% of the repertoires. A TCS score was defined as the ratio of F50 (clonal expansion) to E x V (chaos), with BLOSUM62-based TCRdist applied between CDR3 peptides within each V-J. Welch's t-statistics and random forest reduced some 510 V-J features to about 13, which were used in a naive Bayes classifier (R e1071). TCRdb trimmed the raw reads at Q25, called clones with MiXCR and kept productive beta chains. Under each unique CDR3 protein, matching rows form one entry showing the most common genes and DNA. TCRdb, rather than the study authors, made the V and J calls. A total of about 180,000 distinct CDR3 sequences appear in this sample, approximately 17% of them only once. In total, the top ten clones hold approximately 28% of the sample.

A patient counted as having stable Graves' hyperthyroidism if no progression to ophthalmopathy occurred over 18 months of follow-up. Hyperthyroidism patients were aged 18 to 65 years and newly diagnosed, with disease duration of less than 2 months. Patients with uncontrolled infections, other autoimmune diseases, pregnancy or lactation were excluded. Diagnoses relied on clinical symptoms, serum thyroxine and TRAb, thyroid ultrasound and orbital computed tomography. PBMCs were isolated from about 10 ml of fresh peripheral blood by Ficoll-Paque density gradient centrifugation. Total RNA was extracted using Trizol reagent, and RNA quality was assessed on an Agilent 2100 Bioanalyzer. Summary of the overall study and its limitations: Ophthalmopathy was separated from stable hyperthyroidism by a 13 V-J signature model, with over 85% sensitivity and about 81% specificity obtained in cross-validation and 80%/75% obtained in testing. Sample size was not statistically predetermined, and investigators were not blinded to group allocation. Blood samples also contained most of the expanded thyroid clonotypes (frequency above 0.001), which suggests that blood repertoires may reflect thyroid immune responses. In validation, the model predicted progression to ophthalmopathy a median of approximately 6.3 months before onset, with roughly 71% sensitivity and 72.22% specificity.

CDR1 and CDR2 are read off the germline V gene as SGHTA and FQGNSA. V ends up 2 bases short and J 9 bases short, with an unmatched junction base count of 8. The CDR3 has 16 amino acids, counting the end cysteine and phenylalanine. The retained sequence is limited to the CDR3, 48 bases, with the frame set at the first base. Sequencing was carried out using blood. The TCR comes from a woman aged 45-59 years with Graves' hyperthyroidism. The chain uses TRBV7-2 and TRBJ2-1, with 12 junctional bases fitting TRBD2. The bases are TGTGCCAGCAGCTTACGTCTAGCGGGGGGGTCAACTGAGCAGTTCTTC. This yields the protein CASSLRLAGGSTEQFF.